The clone carrying this T cell receptor beta chain was found a few times. Each CDR3 protein gets one entry after TCRdb re-called the 5' RACE reads with MiXCR. This sample yields tens of thousands of distinct CDR3 sequences, of which 9% to 15% are seen a single time; about 5% belongs to the top ten. This entry comes from a study of early T cells in non-severe SARS-CoV-2 infection. Germline loops: CDR1 SQVTM, CDR2 ANQGSEA. Germline trimming cut 4 bases from V and 5 bases from J; bases unmatched to any gene: 5. The CDR3 is made up of 16 amino acids. V is TRBV29-1 and J is TRBJ2-2; 15 bases line up with TRBD2. Material for sequencing was whole blood. This TCR was recovered from an adult who was a healthcare worker with PCR-confirmed SARS-CoV-2 infection or an uninfected control (not recorded which). CDR3 nucleotides: TGCAGCGTTGGCGGGACTAGCGGGAGGAATACCGGGGAGCTGTTTTTT. This translates into CSVGGTSGRNTGELFF.